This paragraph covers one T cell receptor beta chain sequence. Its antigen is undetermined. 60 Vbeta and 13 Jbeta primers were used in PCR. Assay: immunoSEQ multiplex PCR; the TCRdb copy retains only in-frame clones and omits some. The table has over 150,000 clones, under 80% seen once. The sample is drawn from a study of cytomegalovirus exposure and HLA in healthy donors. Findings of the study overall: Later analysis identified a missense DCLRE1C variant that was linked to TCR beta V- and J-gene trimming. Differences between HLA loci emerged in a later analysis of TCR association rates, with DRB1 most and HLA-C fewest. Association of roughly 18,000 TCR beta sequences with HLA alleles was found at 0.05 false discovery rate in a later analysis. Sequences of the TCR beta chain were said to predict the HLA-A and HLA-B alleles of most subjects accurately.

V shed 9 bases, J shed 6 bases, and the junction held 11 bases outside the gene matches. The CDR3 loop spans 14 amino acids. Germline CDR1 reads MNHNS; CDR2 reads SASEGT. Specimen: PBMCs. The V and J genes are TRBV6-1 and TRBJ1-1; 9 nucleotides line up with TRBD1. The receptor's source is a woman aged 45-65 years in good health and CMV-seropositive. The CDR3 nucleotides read TGTGCCAGTCTACCCTGGGACAGGGTCCCTGAAGCTTTCTTT. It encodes CASLPWDRVPEAFF.